These 20 T cell receptor beta chains were sequenced from one sample in a study of cytomegalovirus exposure and HLA in healthy donors. PCR involved 60 Vbeta and 13 Jbeta primers. The assay was immunoSEQ multiplex PCR, and TCRdb's table has in-frame clones only and misses some. The table has 100,000 to 120,000 clones, around 85% seen once. Sequencing was performed on PBMCs. These receptors originate from a man aged 25-45 years in good health and CMV-seropositive.

V usage is TRBV5-1 and J usage is TRBJ2-3; possible D gene TRBD1, 5 bases. The V end was cut by 5 bases, the J end by 2 bases, with 12 bases between. Germline CDR1 and CDR2: SGHRS and YFSETQ. CDR3 length: 14 residues. CDR3 protein: CASSPGRDTDTQYF. The CDR3 region has the DNA TGCGCCAGCAGTCCGGGCAGGGACACAGATACGCAGTATTTT.

The rearrangement joins TRBV13 to TRBJ2-3, with D maybe TRBD1 (6 bases). The V gene lost 6 bases and the J gene lost 0 bases, with 19 bases spanning the gap. This CDR3 is 17 amino acids long. Germline V gives CDR1 PRHDT, CDR2 FYEKMQ (reference sequence). The CDR3, as DNA: TGTGCCAGCAGTCCGAGTCTGCGGACAGCCAGCACAGATACGCAGTATTTT. This gives the protein CASSPSLRTASTDTQYF.

The rearrangement uses TRBV7-2 and TRBJ2-3; D possibly corresponds to TRBD1 (5 bases). Germline V gene data show CDR1 as SGHTA and CDR2 as FQGNSA. This CDR3 has 15 residues. Trimming removed 5 bases at V and 3 bases at J, with 15 bases between. CDR3 nucleotide sequence: TGTGCCAGCAGCCTAGGCGGCAGGGTAACAGATACGCAGTATTTT. Translating it yields CASSLGGRVTDTQYF.

A few counts support this clone. The chain is built from TRBV30 and TRBJ1-5; 9 nucleotides agree with TRBD1. The J segment lost 10 bases and the V segment lost 2 bases, leaving 24 bases of the junction unmatched. The CDR3 is 19 amino acids. Germline loops: CDR1 GTSNPN, CDR2 SVGIG (reference sequence). CDR3 region: CAWSKLGGTGGLPQGPQHF. The CDR3 region has the DNA TGTGCCTGGAGTAAGTTGGGCGGTACAGGGGGCTTGCCGCAGGGACCCCAGCATTTT.

This chain uses TRBV5-1 with TRBJ2-3, with D perhaps matching TRBD1 (6 bases). CDR3 length: 14 residues. Trimming pared 4 bases from V and 2 bases from J, leaving 11 bases between. Germline CDR1 SGHRS, CDR2 YFSETQ. For the CDR3, the DNA is TGCGCCAGCAGCAGCACAGGGACCACAGATACGCAGTATTTT. Residues: CASSSTGTTDTQYF.

The chain joins TRBV28 to TRBJ2-3, with TRBD1 identical over 7 bases. V lost 4 bases and J lost 2; bases outside the gene matches: 12. Germline V gene sequence: CDR1 MDHEN, CDR2 SYDVKM. The CDR3 is 17 amino acids. The CDR3 loop reads CASSSPRRTGLTDTQYF. DNA of the CDR3: TGTGCCAGCAGTTCCCCGCGCCGGACAGGACTCACAGATACGCAGTATTTT. Filled out from reference TRBV28 and TRBJ2-3, the complete variable domain reads DVKVTQSSRYLVKRTGEKVFLECVQDMDHENMFWYRQDPGLGLRLIYFSYDVKMKEKGDIPEGYSVSREKKERFSLILESASTNQTSMYLCASSSPRRTGLTDTQYFGPGTRLTVL.

This chain's CDR3 is CASSAGQGNTEAFF. CDR3 DNA sequence: TGTGCCAGCAGCGCCGGACAGGGGAACACTGAAGCTTTCTTT. The rearrangement links TRBV7-9 to TRBJ1-1, with 8 nucleotides matching TRBD1. The length of the CDR3 is 14 residues. Trimming took 5 bases from V and 1 from J; bases not matched to a gene: 3. CDR1 is SEHNR, CDR2 FQNEAQ, per germline (reference sequence).

This sequence joins TRBV6-5 and TRBJ1-2, with D hard to call. The length of the CDR3 is 9 residues. With 8 bases removed from V and 13 bases from J, the gap between germline ends came to 11 bases. CDR1 is MNHEY, CDR2 SVGAGI, per germline. The CDR3 nucleotides are TGTGCCAGCCCCCGGTCGGTCACCTTC. Its translation: CASPRSVTF.

The V and J genes are TRBV2 and TRBJ1-5, with unresolved D. The CDR3 spans 14 residues. Between the trimmed V and J ends, which lost 3 bases and 9 bases, there was a span of 15 bases. CDR1 and CDR2 from the germline V gene are SNHLY and FYNNEI. The CDR3 here is CASSDRHREGPQHF. CDR3 nucleotides: TGTGCCAGCAGTGATCGGCACCGCGAGGGGCCCCAGCATTTT.

CDR3 nucleotides: TGTGCCAGTTGGGACAGGGGCATTCACGAGCAGTACTTC. This encodes CASWDRGIHEQYF. The rearrangement links TRBV6-1 to TRBJ2-7, with TRBD1 identical over 10 bases. This CDR3 comprises 13 residues. The germline V gene has CDR1 MNHNS and CDR2 SASEGT. V lost 9 bases to trimming and J lost 5 bases; unmatched junction nucleotides: 7.

This chain uses TRBV2 with TRBJ1-5; possibly TRBD1 for D (6 bases). CDR3 length: 15 amino acids. V shed 4 bases and J shed 3 bases, with 13 bases lying between them. Per germline, CDR1 SNHLY and CDR2 FYNNEI. CDR3 region: CASSASGANNQPQHF. The CDR3 DNA reads TGTGCCAGCAGTGCGTCAGGGGCCAACAATCAGCCCCAGCATTTT.

The CDR3 DNA is TGTGCCAGCAGCCGAAGCCTCCAGGGGGTAGGGAAACTGTTTTTT. Its translation is CASSRSLQGVGKLFF. V is TRBV6-5 and J is TRBJ1-4, with 7 nucleotides matching TRBD1. Trimming cost V 6 bases and J 11 bases; bases outside gene matches: 15. CDR3 size: 15 residues. Per germline, CDR1 MNHEY and CDR2 SVGAGI.

The chain couples TRBV6-1 to TRBJ2-1, with TRBD2 identical over 15 bases. V gave up 4 bases and J gave up 6 bases; unmatched junction bases: 13. CDR3 length equals 19 residues. Germline V CDR1 and CDR2: MNHNS, SASEGT. Written as DNA, the CDR3 is TGTGCCAGCAGTGCTCCCGGACTAGCGGGGGGGAATCGCCGCAATGAGCAGTTCTTC. It encodes CASSAPGLAGGNRRNEQFF.

The J gene is TRBJ2-7, the V gene TRBV6-5, with D possibly matching TRBD1 (6 bases). The CDR3 extends over 13 amino acids. CDR1 and CDR2 from the germline V gene are MNHEY and SVGAGI. Trimming removed 6 bases from V and 6 bases from J, with 15 bases in between. The DNA of the CDR3 is TGTGCCAGCAGATCCAGGGGTATTGGCGAGCAGTACTTC. Protein product: CASRSRGIGEQYF.

V is TRBV13 and J is TRBJ1-3; a possible D gene is TRBD1 (6 bases). The V gene lost 5 bases and the J gene lost 0 bases, with 17 bases spanning the gap. The CDR3 has 17 residues. The V gene's germline CDR1 is PRHDT and CDR2 FYEKMQ (reference sequence). The CDR3 sequence is CASSRNRAKSSGNTIYF. The DNA of the CDR3 is TGTGCCAGCAGCCGTAACAGGGCCAAGAGCTCTGGAAACACCATATATTTT.

The rearrangement links TRBV5-6 to TRBJ2-7; TRBD1 agrees at 7 bases. Per germline, CDR1 SGHDT and CDR2 YYEEEE. Trimming at V came to 0 bases and at J to 7 bases, leaving 10 bases not matched to a gene. This CDR3 is 15 amino acids long. The CDR3 nucleotides are TGTGCCAGCAGCTTGGGGGGACAGTCGGCACGTGAGCAGTACTTC. Protein product: CASSLGGQSAREQYF.

The chain links TRBV6-4 to TRBJ1-6; TRBD1 aligns across 10 bases. Germline CDR1 MRHNA, CDR2 SNTAGT. The J segment lost 9 bases and the V segment lost 0 bases, leaving 2 bases of the junction unmatched. The CDR3 totals 15 residues. The CDR3 coding sequence is TGTGCCAGCAGTGACTCGGGACAGGGGATTTCACCCCTCCACTTT. This sequence encodes CASSDSGQGISPLHF.

The V call is TRBV5-1, the J call TRBJ1-1, with D unclear. Germline CDR1 SGHRS, CDR2 YFSETQ. The CDR3 totals 14 residues. The V gene lost 3 bases and the J gene lost 6 bases, with 15 bases spanning the gap. CDR3 protein: CASSSVLSNPEAFF. CDR3 nucleotides: TGCGCCAGCAGCTCGGTTTTGAGCAACCCTGAAGCTTTCTTT.

The chain employs TRBV2 and TRBJ1-1; 7 bases map to TRBD1. The CDR3 loop spans 12 amino acids. CDR1 is SNHLY and CDR2 is FYNNEI in the germline V gene. V shed 7 bases, J shed 6 bases, and the junction held 5 bases outside the gene matches. The CDR3 DNA reads TGTGCCAGCACTAAACAGGGGCCTGAAGCTTTCTTT. Protein: CASTKQGPEAFF.

The V gene is TRBV2, the J gene TRBJ1-2, with D perhaps TRBD1 (6 bases). V dropped 7 bases and J dropped 2 bases, with 11 bases sitting between them. Germline V CDR1 and CDR2: SNHLY, FYNNEI. The CDR3 is 13 residues long. The DNA of the CDR3 is TGTGCCAGCAAAGAGGACAGAAACTATGGCTACACCTTC. Protein sequence: CASKEDRNYGYTF. The full variable domain, in which reference TRBV2 and TRBJ1-2 provide the parts outside the CDR3, is EPEVTQTPSHQVTQMGQEVILRCVPISNHLYFYWYRQILGQKVEFLVSFYNNEISEKSEIFDDQFSVERPDGSNFTLKIRSTKLEDSAMYFCASKEDRNYGYTFGSGTRLTVV.